The TCR beta chain under discussion was sequenced for a study of blood T cell repertoires in COVID-19. Whole-study context: The United States, Italy and Spain supplied acute and convalescent COVID-19 samples.

Under the authors' procedure: Estimated nucleated cell counts came from reference gene primer amplification. Libraries were prepared by immunoSEQ multiplex PCR; TCRdb keeps only in-frame clonotypes and omits some of them. V and J calls and clone size are given by that table; D and trimming were obtained from the DNA. The sample consists of 150,000 or so clones, about 87% of them appearing once. The CDR3 length is 16 residues. V trimming: 7 bases; J trimming: 9 bases; junction bases outside the gene matches: 13. The germline V gene has CDR1 LNHDA and CDR2 SQIVND (reference sequence). The receptor was derived from an elderly man with acute or convalescent COVID-19. Input material: peripheral blood. The chain employs TRBV19 and TRBJ2-1, with TRBD2 identical over 12 bases. The CDR3 region has the DNA TGTGCCAGTATCCAACCGACTAGCGGGAGTACTGTTGAGCAGTTCTTC. Translating it yields CASIQPTSGSTVEQFF.